These 29 T cell receptor beta chains were all obtained from the same sample, sequenced in a study of T cells in Graves' hyperthyroidism and ophthalmopathy. Amplification of TCR beta CDR3 regions used RNA as the template. The HTBI set primed first-round TCR CDR3 RT-PCR. TCRdb processed the multiplex PCR reads anew with MiXCR; each CDR3 protein has one entry. The table records 250,000 or so distinct CDR3 sequences, about 16% of them present only once. Sequenced: blood. Source of these receptors: a woman in her late teens or twenties with Graves' ophthalmopathy.

Comments on this clonotype: This sequence may be a read error, since a much larger clone differs from it by one base. The chain combines TRBV28 with TRBJ2-7; the D gene is possibly TRBD2 (6 bases). Germline values: CDR1 MDHEN, CDR2 SYDVKM. The length of the CDR3 is 14 residues. CDR3 sequence reads: CANSLRLVGYEQYF. The DNA for the CDR3 is TGTGCCAACAGTCTTAGACTAGTGGGTTACGAGCAGTACTTC.

This clonotype appeared many times. V and J are TRBV3-1 and TRBJ2-1; D is uncertain. The CDR3 is made up of 14 amino acids. Trimming shortened V by 3 bases and J by 5 bases, and 11 bases separated the two germline ends. The germline V gene encodes CDR1 LGHDT and CDR2 YNNKEL (reference sequence). CDR3 loop: CASSQSARNNEQFF. The CDR3 coding sequence is TGTGCCAGCAGCCAGTCCGCGCGGAACAATGAGCAGTTCTTC.

This clonotype was observed many times. V usage is TRBV7-3 and J usage is TRBJ2-3; possibly TRBD1 for D (5 bases). V was pared by 4 bases and J by 4 bases, with 15 bases between. Germline CDR1 is SGHTA and CDR2 is FQGTGA. The CDR3 consists of 15 residues. CDR3 protein: CASSWSVGASDTQYF. In DNA, the CDR3 is TGTGCCAGCAGCTGGTCGGTAGGGGCCTCAGATACGCAGTATTTT.

This clonotype appeared many times. The rearrangement joins TRBV24-1 to TRBJ2-2; 11 bases align to TRBD1. Germline CDR1 reads KGHDR; CDR2 reads SFDVKD. V gave up 2 bases and J gave up 1 base; unmatched junction bases: 2. The length of the CDR3 is 17 residues. CDR3 nucleotide sequence: TGTGCCACCAGTGATTCCGGGACAGGGGGGAACACCGGGGAGCTGTTTTTT. Translating gives CATSDSGTGGNTGELFF.

In this sample, this clonotype turned up many times. The chain has TRBV28 and TRBJ1-4; D is undetermined. Trimming removed 5 bases at V and 6 bases at J, with 19 bases between. CDR1 is MDHEN and CDR2 is SYDVKM in the germline V gene. The CDR3 runs 16 residues. CDR3 in amino acids: CASSVRRGQSHEKLFF. The DNA for the CDR3 is TGTGCCAGCAGTGTTCGGAGAGGGCAATCTCATGAAAAACTGTTTTTT.

As for this clonotype: A much larger clone sits a single nucleotide away, making a read error possible. J is TRBJ1-1 and V is TRBV5-1; a weak D match, TRBD1 (6 bases). The V and J ends lost 4 bases and 3 bases respectively, with 19 bases between them. CDR1 and CDR2 from the germline V gene are SGHRS and YFSETQ. CDR3 length: 16 amino acids. CDR3 loop: CASSPETNRADTEAFF. The DNA of the CDR3 is TGCGCCAGCAGCCCGGAGACCAACAGGGCGGACACTGAAGCTTTCTTT. The variable domain in full, completed from reference TRBV5-1 and TRBJ1-1, reads KAGVTQTPRYLIKTRGQQVTLSCSPISGHRSVSWYQQTPGQGLQFLFEYFSETQRNKGNFPGRFSGRQFSNSRSEMNVSTLELGDSALYLCASSPETNRADTEAFFGQGTRLTVV.

The sample holds many counts of this clonotype. V is TRBV7-2 and J is TRBJ1-2, with 8 positions matching TRBD1. The germline V gene encodes CDR1 SGHTA and CDR2 FQGNSA. The CDR3 is made up of 13 amino acids. Unmatched junction bases numbered 6, after V lost 2 bases and J lost 10 bases. This chain's CDR3 is CASSLHQGADYTF. The CDR3 DNA reads as TGTGCCAGCAGCTTACACCAGGGGGCGGACTACACCTTC.

This chain connects TRBV7-2 to TRBJ1-1; D perhaps matches TRBD1 (5 bases). The CDR3 contains 15 residues. V lost 5 bases and J 1 base, leaving 14 bases between the germline ends. Germline V CDR1 and CDR2: SGHTA, FQGNSA. The CDR3 region is CASSVALQGNTEAFF. CDR3 coding DNA: TGTGCCAGCAGCGTCGCTCTCCAGGGGAACACTGAAGCTTTCTTT.

This clonotype was observed many times. This sequence joins TRBV6-2 or TRBV6-3 and TRBJ2-7; the D is unclear. Trimming took 2 bases from V and 4 from J, leaving 9 bases between them. The germline V gene encodes CDR1 MNHEY and CDR2 SVGEGT. CDR3 length equals 13 residues. The DNA for the CDR3 is TGTGCCAGCAGTTACCCCCCCCCGTACGAGCAGTACTTC. Its translation: CASSYPPPYEQYF.

This clonotype was seen at least ten times. The CDR3: CASSITAGWLATEAFF. Here the CDR3 DNA reads TGTGCCAGTAGTATTACGGCAGGGTGGTTGGCCACTGAAGCTTTCTTT. V usage is TRBV19 and J usage is TRBJ1-1; a possible D gene is TRBD1 (5 bases). Trimming cost V 3 bases and J 4 bases, with 18 bases left between them. The CDR3 runs to 16 residues. Germline V gives CDR1 LNHDA, CDR2 SQIVND (reference sequence).

The genes are TRBV20-1 and TRBJ1-1; D possibly corresponds to TRBD1 (6 bases). This CDR3 region has 12 residues. Germline CDR1 is DFQATT and CDR2 is SNEGSKA (reference sequence). V lost 6 bases and J lost 7, with 15 bases in between. As DNA, the CDR3 is TGCAGTGCAACGGTTGGGGGGCTTGAAGCTTTCTTT. Protein: CSATVGGLEAFF.

V gene TRBV5-1 combines with J gene TRBJ1-3; the D is unclear. From germline, CDR1 is SGHRS and CDR2 YFSETQ. The germline V and J ends were trimmed by 1 base and 1 base, with 15 bases remaining between them. The CDR3 covers 17 residues. In DNA, the CDR3 is TGCGCCAGCAGCTTGTCCAAGTTGAGGGATTCTGGAAACACCATATATTTT. Amino acid sequence: CASSLSKLRDSGNTIYF.

This clonotype was counted ten times or more. The junction and the germline gene differ at one end; a read error may be behind it. The chain has TRBV7-7 and TRBJ2-3; 7 bases match TRBD2. This CDR3 region has 13 residues. Germline CDR1 SSHAT, CDR2 FNYEAQ (reference sequence). The CDR3 DNA reads as TGTGCTAGCAGCCGCGGGGGTGTGGATACGCAGTATTTT. Translating gives CASSRGGVDTQYF.

As concerns this clonotype: A read error may explain this, as a much larger clone is one base away. The CDR3 coding sequence is TGCGCCAGCAGCCCGGGACAGGGGGCACGGGGGACCCAGTACTTC. It codes for CASSPGQGARGTQYF. This chain connects TRBV5-1 to TRBJ2-5; 12 nucleotides align to TRBD1. The V segment lost 4 bases and the J segment 7 bases; nucleotides outside the gene matches: 8. Looked up from germline, CDR1 is SGHRS and CDR2 is YFSETQ. CDR3 length equals 15 residues.

This clonotype was recorded many times. The chain combines TRBV27 with TRBJ2-7; TRBD2 matches at 10 bases. Germline V gene lookup returns CDR1 MNHEY and CDR2 SMNVEV (reference sequence). The length of the CDR3 is 15 residues. V lost 5 bases and J lost 5; bases outside the gene matches: 9. The CDR3: CASSESGRAFNEQYF. The DNA for the CDR3 is TGTGCCAGCAGTGAAAGCGGGAGGGCCTTCAACGAGCAGTACTTC.

This clonotype was recorded at least ten times. This rearrangement joins TRBV28 to TRBJ1-3, with D hard to call. The length of the CDR3 is 15 residues. Between the trimmed V and J ends, which lost 1 base and 4 bases, there was a span of 11 bases. Per the germline V gene, CDR1 is MDHEN and CDR2 is SYDVKM. In DNA, the CDR3 is TGTGCCAGCAGTTTATCGGATAGGCCGGGAAACACCATATATTTT. Encoded protein: CASSLSDRPGNTIYF.

In its sample, this clonotype was seen many times. V is TRBV29-1 and J is TRBJ2-3, with 12 bases lining up with TRBD2. This CDR3 has 14 amino acids. The V segment lost 6 bases and the J segment 4 bases; nucleotides outside the gene matches: 5. Germline-derived CDR1 and CDR2 are SQVTM and ANQGSEA. CDR3 amino acids: CSVTSGRGSDTQYF. The CDR3 DNA is TGCAGCGTGACTAGCGGGAGAGGGTCAGATACGCAGTATTTT.

This clonotype was observed at least ten times. This chain joins TRBV27 and TRBJ1-2, with TRBD1 matching 7 bases. Germline CDR1 is MNHEY and CDR2 is SMNVEV (reference sequence). This CDR3 is 15 amino acids long. V lost 5 bases and J lost 6; bases outside the gene matches: 12. Written as DNA, the CDR3 is TGTGCCAGCAGTCTGAGACCCACAGGGGAAGATGGCTACACCTTC. Translation: CASSLRPTGEDGYTF.

Worth noting for this clonotype: Since a much larger clone is just one base distant, this may be a read error. The chain couples TRBV27 to TRBJ1-1; a weak D match, TRBD1 (5 bases). The V gene lost 6 bases and the J gene lost 3 bases, with 8 bases spanning the gap. CDR3 length: 12 residues. Germline-derived CDR1 and CDR2 are MNHEY and SMNVEV (reference sequence). The CDR3 region is CASSDSYTEAFF. CDR3 bases: TGTGCCAGCAGCGACAGCTACACTGAAGCTTTCTTT.

This clonotype was observed at least ten times. The chain employs TRBV13 and TRBJ2-2, with D unclear. This CDR3 contains 14 residues. Trimming stripped 7 bases from V and 6 bases from J, with 15 bases between. Germline V gene lookup returns CDR1 PRHDT and CDR2 FYEKMQ (reference sequence). DNA of the CDR3: TGTGCCAGCACACGGACGGGCGTCGCCGGGGAGCTGTTTTTT. It translates to CASTRTGVAGELFF.

The table lists this clonotype with many counts. This sequence joins TRBV20-1 and TRBJ2-7; 7 nucleotides line up with TRBD1. CDR1 is DFQATT and CDR2 is SNEGSKA in the germline V gene (reference sequence). V was pared by 6 bases and J by 4 bases, with 12 bases of the junction left unmatched. The CDR3 length is 14 residues. DNA of the CDR3: TGCAGTGCCAGTATTATGGACAGGCCGTACGAGCAGTACTTC. This codes for CSASIMDRPYEQYF.

In this sample, this clonotype turned up many times. CDR3: CSARASTDTQYF. CDR3 sequence (DNA): TGCAGTGCTAGAGCCTCCACAGATACGCAGTATTTT. The chain uses TRBV20-1 and TRBJ2-3; D not resolved. The germline V gene encodes CDR1 DFQATT and CDR2 SNEGSKA (reference sequence). The CDR3 has 12 residues. Trimming took off 1 base at V and 2 bases at J, with 4 bases between the two ends.

This clonotype was picked up many times. J is TRBJ2-1 and V is TRBV6-1; D possibly corresponds to TRBD2 (5 bases). The CDR3 loop spans 13 amino acids. The V gene lost 5 bases and the J gene lost 10 bases, with 15 bases spanning the gap. CDR1 is MNHNS and CDR2 is SASEGT in the germline V gene. The DNA for the CDR3 is TGTGCCAGCAGTCACCTAGGACTCGCCGAGCAGTTCTTC. This sequence encodes CASSHLGLAEQFF.

This clonotype was counted at least ten times. The CDR3 bases are TGTGCCAGCAGCCCTCGGACAGACCCCACGGCTGAAGCTTTCTTT. As protein: CASSPRTDPTAEAFF. This chain joins TRBV7-6 and TRBJ1-1; D may be TRBD1 (6 bases). The CDR3 covers 15 residues. Looked up from germline, CDR1 is SGHVS and CDR2 is FNYEAQ. The V end lost 5 bases, the J end lost 6 bases, and 19 bases lay between the germline ends. Full variable domain (missing parts from reference TRBV7-6 and TRBJ1-1): GAGVSQSPRYKVTKRGQDVALRCDPISGHVSLYWYRQALGQGPEFLTYFNYEAQQDKSGLPNDRFSAERPEGSISTLTIQRTEQRDSAMYRCASSPRTDPTAEAFFGQGTRLTVV.

As concerns this clonotype: A much larger clone differs by one base, so this may be a read error. The chain has TRBV28 and TRBJ1-3; weak D call: TRBD1 (5 bases). CDR1 and CDR2 (germline): MDHEN, SYDVKM. V lost 5 bases, J lost 0 bases, and 11 bases lay in between. The CDR3 length is 15 residues. CDR3 nucleotides: TGTGCCAGCAGTACGGGACGGGGCTCTGGAAACACCATATATTTT. It is translated as CASSTGRGSGNTIYF.

Ten or more counts support this clonotype. This chain connects TRBV6-1 to TRBJ2-7; 15 bases map to TRBD2. From germline, CDR1 is MNHNS and CDR2 SASEGT. The length of the CDR3 is 18 residues. J lost 2 bases, V lost 6 bases, and 11 bases had no gene match. The DNA for the CDR3 is TGTGCCAGCAGGGCCTCGGGACTAGCGGGAGGAAGGACCTACGAGCAGTACTTC. This codes for CASRASGLAGGRTYEQYF.

A few counts support this clonotype. V usage is TRBV4-1 and J usage is TRBJ2-7; unclear D gene. CDR3 length: 15 amino acids. Trimming left V 4 bases short and J 3 bases short, with 16 bases between. Germline assignment: CDR1 MGHRA and CDR2 YSYEKL. This CDR3 is CASSPQLNGLYEQYF. CDR3 nucleotides: TGCGCCAGCAGCCCTCAGCTAAACGGGCTCTACGAGCAGTACTTC.

This clonotype was seen ten or more times. V gene TRBV7-9 combines with J gene TRBJ2-3; 12 nucleotides line up with TRBD2. The V segment lost 5 bases and the J segment 4 bases; nucleotides outside the gene matches: 4. The CDR3 loop spans 15 amino acids. Looked up from germline, CDR1 is SEHNR and CDR2 is FQNEAQ (reference sequence). CDR3 amino acids: CASSQGLAGSDTQYF. CDR3 coding DNA: TGTGCCAGCAGCCAAGGACTAGCGGGGTCAGATACGCAGTATTTT.

This clonotype was seen ten or more times. The J gene is TRBJ2-7, the V gene TRBV5-1; perhaps D is TRBD1 or TRBD2 (5 bases each). Germline lookup yields CDR1 SGHRS and CDR2 YFSETQ. V gave up 3 bases and J gave up 6 bases, with 16 bases separating them. The CDR3 sequence is 14 residues long. The CDR3 DNA reads TGCGCCAGCAGCTGGGGGAGACAGATAGCCGAGCAGTACTTC. Its translation: CASSWGRQIAEQYF.